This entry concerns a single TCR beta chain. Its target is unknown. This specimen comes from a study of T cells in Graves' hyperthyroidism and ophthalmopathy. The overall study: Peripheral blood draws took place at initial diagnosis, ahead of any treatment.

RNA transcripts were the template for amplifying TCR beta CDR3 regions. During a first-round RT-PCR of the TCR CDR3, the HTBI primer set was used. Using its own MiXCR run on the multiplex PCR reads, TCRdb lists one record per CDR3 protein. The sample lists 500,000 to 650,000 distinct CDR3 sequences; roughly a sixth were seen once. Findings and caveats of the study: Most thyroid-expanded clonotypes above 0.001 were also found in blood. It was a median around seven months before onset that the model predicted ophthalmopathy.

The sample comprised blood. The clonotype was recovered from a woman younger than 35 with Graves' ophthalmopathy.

The CDR3 loop reads CASSTYKGYQPQHF. CDR3 DNA: TGTGCCAGCAGTACCTACAAGGGCTATCAGCCCCAGCATTTT. This chain joins TRBV6-1 and TRBJ1-5, with D unresolved. Trimming removed 5 bases from V and 5 bases from J, with 13 bases in between. The CDR3 is made up of 14 amino acids. Germline V gives CDR1 MNHNS, CDR2 SASEGT.